These 20 T cell receptor beta chains were all obtained from the same sample, sequenced in a study of blood T cell repertoires in COVID-19. Only in-frame clones appear in the TCRdb table, and some are missing; sequencing was by immunoSEQ multiplex PCR. Of 220,000 or so clones listed, about 86% are singletons. The sample was peripheral blood. These receptors all stem from a woman in her forties or fifties with COVID-19, enrolled during active disease.

V and J are TRBV27 and TRBJ2-1; 8 bases match TRBD1. Looked up from germline, CDR1 is MNHEY and CDR2 is SMNVEV (reference sequence). The CDR3 sequence is 15 residues long. V was pared by 5 bases and J by 7 bases, with 10 bases of the junction left unmatched. The CDR3 sequence is CASSIRTTGENEQFF. As DNA, the CDR3 is TGTGCCAGCAGTATCCGAACGACAGGGGAAAATGAGCAGTTCTTC.

V and J are TRBV11-3 and TRBJ2-2; D uncertain. Trimming stripped 3 bases from V and 6 bases from J, with 11 bases between. This CDR3 spans 14 amino acids. The germline gives CDR1 SGHNT, CDR2 YENEEA. CDR3 sequence: CASSLKFPAGELFF. The CDR3 nucleotides are TGTGCCAGCAGCTTGAAGTTCCCGGCCGGGGAGCTGTTTTTT.

V gene TRBV30 combines with J gene TRBJ1-1; D gene ambiguous. Per the germline V gene, CDR1 is GTSNPN and CDR2 is SVGIG (reference sequence). The CDR3 sequence is 13 residues long. The V and J ends lost 3 bases and 4 bases respectively, with 12 bases between them. This CDR3 is CAWRGQLGTEAFF. The CDR3 DNA reads as TGTGCCTGGAGGGGCCAACTCGGCACTGAAGCTTTCTTT.

The chain joins TRBV7-3 to TRBJ2-7; D unclear. The CDR3 sequence is 13 residues long. V lost 4 bases, J lost 0 bases, and 7 bases lay in between. Germline CDR1 and CDR2: SGHTA and FQGTGA. CDR3 DNA: TGTGCCAGCAGCTCTCCTCCCTCCTACGAGCAGTACTTC. It encodes CASSSPPSYEQYF.

This sequence joins TRBV3-1 (or the pseudogene TRBV3-2) and TRBJ1-5; 7 bases match TRBD1. CDR1 is LGHDT, CDR2 YNNKEL, per germline (reference sequence). The V and J ends lost 5 bases and 9 bases, in that order; junction bases with no gene match: 7. This CDR3 is built from 13 residues. The CDR3 nucleotides are TGTGCCAGCAGCATGGGACAGTTTGGGCCCCAGCATTTT. Translation gives CASSMGQFGPQHF.

V and J are TRBV5-4 and TRBJ2-2, with TRBD1 identical over 8 bases. CDR1 is SGHNT, CDR2 YYREEE, per germline (reference sequence). The CDR3 has 14 amino acids. With V trimmed by 2 bases and J by 4 bases, 1 base remained unmatched. CDR3 sequence reads: CASSFDRGTGELFF. For the CDR3, the DNA is TGTGCCAGCAGCTTCGACAGGGGCACCGGGGAGCTGTTTTTT. The whole variable domain, remainder taken from reference TRBV5-4 and TRBJ2-2, is ETGVTQSPTHLIKTRGQQVTLRCSSQSGHNTVSWYQQALGQGPQFIFQYYREEENGRGNFPPRFSGLQFPNYSSELNVNALELDDSALYLCASSFDRGTGELFFGEGSRLTVL.

The chain joins TRBV18 to TRBJ2-2; D is ambiguous. Trimming stripped 2 bases from V and 0 bases from J, with 13 bases between. There are 17 residues in the CDR3. Germline CDR1 is KGHSH and CDR2 is LQKENI. CDR3 loop: CASSPITATANTGELFF. For the CDR3, the DNA is TGTGCCAGCTCACCAATAACAGCCACCGCGAACACCGGGGAGCTGTTTTTT.

The CDR3 region is CASSLGGFFEQYF. The DNA of the CDR3 is TGTGCCAGCAGCTTGGGCGGGTTCTTCGAGCAGTACTTC. J is TRBJ2-7 and V is TRBV7-2, with D possibly being TRBD2 (5 bases). Germline V gene sequence: CDR1 SGHTA, CDR2 FQGNSA. There are 13 residues in the CDR3. V was cut by 3 bases and J by 6 bases, with 12 bases left in between.

CDR3 DNA: TGCGCCAGCAGCTTTAGGCCCGCAGGAGGCTACACCTTC. This sequence encodes CASSFRPAGGYTF. This sequence joins TRBV5-1 and TRBJ1-2; D remains unclear. The CDR3 extends over 13 amino acids. Germline CDR1 and CDR2: SGHRS and YFSETQ. Trimming took 2 bases from V and 8 from J, leaving 13 bases between them.

V and J are TRBV28 and TRBJ2-7; D possibly corresponds to TRBD1 (6 bases). Germline assignment: CDR1 MDHEN and CDR2 SYDVKM. Trimming removed 8 bases at V and 0 bases at J, with 14 bases between. The CDR3 loop spans 14 amino acids. In nucleotides, the CDR3 is TGTGCCAGCGGACAGACGTACAGCTCCTACGAGCAGTACGTC. Protein: CASGQTYSSYEQYV.

This clone was seen only once. The rearrangement joins TRBV10-3 to TRBJ1-2, with D possibly TRBD1 on 6 matching bases. This CDR3 is built from 15 residues. The ends were cut back, 2 bases at V and 7 bases at J, with 17 bases in the middle. Germline CDR1 and CDR2: ENHRY and SYGVKD. The CDR3 DNA reads as TGTGCCATCAGTGAGGATACAACAGGGCACGGTGGCTACACCTTC. Amino acids: CAISEDTTGHGGYTF.

V usage is TRBV10-3 and J usage is TRBJ2-3; 7 bases fit TRBD2. The germline V gene has CDR1 ENHRY and CDR2 SYGVKD. Trimming at V came to 10 bases and at J to 3 bases, leaving 10 bases not matched to a gene. The CDR3 contains 14 residues. This CDR3 reads CATRATSVTDTQYF. CDR3 DNA sequence: TGTGCCACCAGGGCCACTAGCGTAACAGATACGCAGTATTTT.

V usage is TRBV10-3 and J usage is TRBJ1-1, with D maybe TRBD1 (6 bases). The CDR3 is 14 residues long. The V end was cut by 3 bases, the J end by 5 bases, with 13 bases between. CDR1 ENHRY and CDR2 SYGVKD come from the germline V gene. The CDR3 region is CAISDNRVETEAFF. CDR3 bases: TGTGCCATCAGTGATAACAGGGTAGAAACTGAAGCTTTCTTT.

The chain couples TRBV24-1 to TRBJ2-2, with D hard to call. Per germline, CDR1 KGHDR and CDR2 SFDVKD. This CDR3 spans 14 amino acids. V gave up 0 bases and J gave up 3 bases, with 4 bases separating them. The CDR3, as DNA: TGTGCCACCAGTGATTTGCGTGACACCGGGGAGCTGTTTTTT. Translation gives CATSDLRDTGELFF.

This chain connects TRBV7-9 to TRBJ2-7; D unclear. The CDR3 extends over 16 amino acids. Germline V gene sequence: CDR1 SEHNR, CDR2 FQNEAQ (reference sequence). V lost 2 bases and J lost 2, with 16 bases in between. The CDR3 protein is CASSLPQPKPTYEQYV. In DNA form, the CDR3 reads TGTGCCAGCAGCTTACCACAACCCAAACCAACCTACGAGCAGTACGTC.

This clone has a single count. V and J are TRBV19 and TRBJ2-7; D is perhaps TRBD1 (5 bases). CDR1 is LNHDA and CDR2 is SQIVND in the germline V gene (reference sequence). Trimming pared 1 base from V and 4 bases from J, leaving 23 bases between. This CDR3 contains 18 residues. The CDR3 loop is CASSIGWLTVEGEYEQYF. The CDR3 DNA reads TGTGCCAGTAGTATAGGTTGGCTCACCGTGGAAGGGGAATACGAGCAGTACTTC.

This sequence joins TRBV2 and TRBJ2-5, with D possibly matching TRBD2 (6 bases). The ends were cut back, 7 bases at V and 4 bases at J, with 13 bases in the middle. Looked up from germline, CDR1 is SNHLY and CDR2 is FYNNEI. This CDR3 spans 13 amino acids. CDR3 sequence reads: CASNQPGGETQYF. The CDR3 DNA is TGTGCCAGCAATCAGCCCGGGGGAGAGACCCAGTACTTC.

V usage is TRBV19 and J usage is TRBJ1-6; 7 bases map to TRBD1. The CDR3 totals 17 residues. CDR1 is LNHDA, CDR2 SQIVND, per germline (reference sequence). After removal of 4 bases from V and 0 bases from J, the junction contained 6 bases not matched to a gene. The chain's CDR3 is CASSTPTGDSYNSPLHF. The DNA for the CDR3 is TGTGCCAGTAGTACCCCAACAGGGGACTCCTATAATTCACCCCTCCACTTT.

The V gene is TRBV6-5, the J gene TRBJ1-2, with 8 bases identical to TRBD1. This CDR3 contains 14 residues. Germline loops: CDR1 MNHEY, CDR2 SVGAGI. The V segment lost 7 bases and the J segment 2 bases; nucleotides outside the gene matches: 6. In DNA, the CDR3 is TGTGCCAGCACCCTGACAGGGGCCAACTATGGCTACACCTTC. It codes for CASTLTGANYGYTF.

The V call is TRBV5-6, the J call TRBJ1-2; tentative D call: TRBD1 (6 bases). There are 16 residues in the CDR3. With 4 bases removed from V and 5 bases from J, the gap between germline ends came to 21 bases. Per the germline V gene, CDR1 is SGHDT and CDR2 is YYEEEE. CDR3 amino acids: CASSSAGGGAIYGYTF. The CDR3 DNA is TGTGCCAGCAGCAGTGCTGGCGGGGGGGCCATTTATGGCTACACCTTC.